This passage covers 11 T cell receptor beta chains from one sample sequenced in a study of blood T cell repertoires in COVID-19. TCRdb keeps only in-frame clones here, not all; method: immunoSEQ multiplex PCR. The sample consists of 120,000 or so clones, 83% of them appearing once. The sample taken for sequencing was peripheral blood. These receptors all stem from a man older than 75 with active or convalescent COVID-19.

This chain uses TRBV12-1 with TRBJ1-2; the D segment call TRBD1 is taken from the table without a DNA check. TRBV12-1 counts as a pseudogene. This CDR3 is built from 15 residues. The CDR3 loop is CASSFGALCWYGYTF. CDR3 sequence (DNA): TGTGCCAGCAGCTTTGGGGCACTTTGTTGGTATGGCTACACCTTC.

The chain combines TRBV5-8 with TRBJ1-1; D is possibly TRBD1 (5 bases). V dropped 0 bases and J dropped 0 bases, with 9 bases sitting between them. CDR1 and CDR2 from the germline V gene are SGHTS and YDEGEE. The CDR3 extends over 15 amino acids. DNA of the CDR3: TGTGCCAGCAGCTTGGATTCAGGGATGAACACTGAAGCTTTCTTT. This sequence encodes CASSLDSGMNTEAFF.

As for this clone: The sample carries other DNA sequences with the same CDR3. The chain is built from TRBV18 and TRBJ2-7; 9 nucleotides line up with TRBD1. Germline V gene sequence: CDR1 KGHSH, CDR2 LQKENI. This CDR3 contains 14 residues. V lost 3 bases to trimming and J lost 1 base; unmatched junction nucleotides: 1. For the CDR3, the DNA is TGTGCCAGCTCACCCGGGACAGGGTCCTACGAGCAGTACTTC. Its translation: CASSPGTGSYEQYF.

This clone was counted at least ten times. The genes are TRBV10-3 and TRBJ1-2; 10 positions agree with TRBD1. The CDR3 spans 16 residues. The V segment lost 4 bases and the J segment 4 bases; nucleotides outside the gene matches: 9. Germline-derived CDR1 and CDR2 are ENHRY and SYGVKD. The CDR3 protein is CAISVVTGGAGYGYTF. In nucleotides, the CDR3 is TGTGCCATCAGTGTTGTGACAGGGGGCGCTGGCTATGGCTACACCTTC.

This chain joins TRBV19 and TRBJ1-1, with a weak D call TRBD1 (6 bases). The germline V gene has CDR1 LNHDA and CDR2 SQIVND (reference sequence). The germline V and J ends were trimmed by 5 bases and 0 bases, with 10 bases remaining between them. CDR3 length: 14 amino acids. CDR3 coding DNA: TGTGCCAGTAGTCTACAGGGAGTGAACACTGAAGCTTTCTTT. It encodes CASSLQGVNTEAFF.

The DNA of the CDR3 is TGTGCCAGCAGCTTAACAGGGGGATTTGGCCAAGAGACCCAGTACTTC. Translated, it gives CASSLTGGFGQETQYF. V and J are TRBV11-2 and TRBJ2-5; 8 nucleotides match TRBD1. The CDR3 consists of 16 residues. The germline V gene encodes CDR1 SGHAT and CDR2 FQNNGV. With V trimmed by 2 bases and J by 1 base, 6 bases remained unmatched.

The V and J genes are TRBV5-1 and TRBJ1-1; TRBD1 is a possible D gene (5 bases). In germline, CDR1 is SGHRS, CDR2 YFSETQ. The CDR3 sequence is 14 residues long. V shed 2 bases and J shed 5 bases, with 13 bases lying between them. The CDR3 protein is CASSFSWGDTEAFF. The CDR3 region has the DNA TGCGCCAGCAGCTTTAGTTGGGGGGATACTGAAGCTTTCTTT.

The V call is TRBV10-1, the J call TRBJ2-4, with TRBD2 as a possible D gene (7 bases). Trimming pared 2 bases from V and 0 bases from J, leaving 23 bases between. The germline gives CDR1 WNHNN, CDR2 SYGVQD (reference sequence). The CDR3 length is 20 residues. CDR3 protein: CASSEGTGRGEGLAKNIQYF. The DNA for the CDR3 is TGCGCCAGCAGTGAGGGAACAGGGAGGGGAGAAGGGCTAGCCAAAAACATTCAGTACTTC.

The chain uses TRBV7-3 and TRBJ2-3, with 11 bases that match TRBD2. Trimming removed 4 bases from V and 4 bases from J; junction bases left unmatched: 10. Germline-derived CDR1 and CDR2 are SGHTA and FQGTGA. This CDR3 region has 17 residues. In DNA form, the CDR3 reads TGTGCCAGCAGCTATTGGGGACTAGCGGTGGAGGCAGATACGCAGTATTTT. It yields the protein CASSYWGLAVEADTQYF.

V is TRBV7-9 and J is TRBJ1-1; no clear D. Germline V gene data show CDR1 as SEHNR and CDR2 as FQNEAQ (reference sequence). This CDR3 contains 15 residues. Trimming took 3 bases from V and 1 from J, leaving 12 bases between them. CDR3 DNA: TGTGCCAGCAGCTTCGGAGGGAGAGGGAACACTGAAGCTTTCTTT. Residues: CASSFGGRGNTEAFF.

This chain connects TRBV7-9 to TRBJ1-3; tentative D call: TRBD1 (6 bases). Germline-derived CDR1 and CDR2 are SEHNR and FQNEAQ (reference sequence). The CDR3 loop spans 15 amino acids. V lost 1 base to trimming and J lost 3 bases, with 10 bases between them. The CDR3 DNA reads TGTGCCAGCAGCTTAGGACAGGAATATGGAAACACCATATATTTT. It specifies CASSLGQEYGNTIYF. Variable domain in full (rest from reference TRBV7-9 and TRBJ1-3): DTGVSQNPRHKITKRGQNVTFRCDPISEHNRLYWYRQTLGQGPEFLTYFQNEAQLEKSRLLSDRFSAERPKGSFSTLEIQRTEQGDSAMYLCASSLGQEYGNTIYFGEGSWLTVV.